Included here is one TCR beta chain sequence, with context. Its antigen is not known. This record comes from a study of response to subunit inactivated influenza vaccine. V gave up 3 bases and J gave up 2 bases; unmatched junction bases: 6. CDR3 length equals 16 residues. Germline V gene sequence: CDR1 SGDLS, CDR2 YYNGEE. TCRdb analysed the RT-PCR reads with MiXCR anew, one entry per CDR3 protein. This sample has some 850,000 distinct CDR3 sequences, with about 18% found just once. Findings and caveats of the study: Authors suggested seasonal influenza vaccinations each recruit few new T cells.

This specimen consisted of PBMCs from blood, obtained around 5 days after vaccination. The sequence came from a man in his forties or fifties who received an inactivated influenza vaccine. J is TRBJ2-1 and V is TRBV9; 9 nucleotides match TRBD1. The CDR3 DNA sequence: TGTGCCAGCAGCGAAAGGGACAGGGAGACCTACAATGAGCAGTTCTTC. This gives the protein CASSERDRETYNEQFF.